This TCR beta chain was observed in a study of Graves' ophthalmopathy and Graves' hyperthyroidism. About the research overall: Prior to any treatment, peripheral blood was collected at the time of initial diagnosis.

The authors enrolled newly diagnosed hyperthyroidism patients aged 18 to 65 with under 2 months' duration. This clonotype was observed many times. The antigen remains undetermined. The study's findings and limits: In blood, most expanded thyroid clonotypes above 0.001 frequency were also detected.

The germline V and J ends were trimmed by 6 bases and 0 bases, with 15 bases remaining between them. CDR3 length: 14 residues. In germline, CDR1 is DFQATT, CDR2 SNEGSKA (reference sequence). RNA transcripts yielded amplified TCR beta CDR3 regions. A first-round RT-PCR used HTBI primers, followed by a second-round multiplex PCR. MiXCR, applied by TCRdb to the multiplex PCR reads, yields one record per CDR3 protein. In the table there are 400,000 or so distinct CDR3 sequences, roughly a sixth of which are singletons. The chain links TRBV20-1 to TRBJ2-7; tentatively, D is TRBD2 (6 bases). Sequenced: peripheral blood. This clonotype was obtained from an adult woman with stable Graves' hyperthyroidism. CDR3 nucleotides: TGCAGTGCGGGGACTCAGATCTCCTCCTACGAGCAGTACTTC. Its protein is CSAGTQISSYEQYF.